The clone carrying this TCR beta chain was seen repeatedly, ten times or more. With duration under 3 months, ophthalmopathy was active: Clinical Activity Score at least 3, NOSPECS at least 4. Uncontrolled infection, other autoimmune disease, pregnancy or lactation led to exclusion. RNA transcripts yielded amplified TCR beta CDR3 regions. HTBI primers were the set used in a first-round RT-PCR of the TCR CDR3. One entry per CDR3 protein results from TCRdb running MiXCR on the multiplex PCR reads. The table includes about 260,000 distinct CDR3 sequences, around 15% detected once. Germline V gives CDR1 LNHDA, CDR2 SQIVND (reference sequence). Trimming took 3 bases from V and 7 from J; bases not matched to a gene: 3. The CDR3 runs to 13 residues. This record comes from a study of T cells in Graves' hyperthyroidism and ophthalmopathy. Turning to the study itself: It was at initial diagnosis, before any treatment, that peripheral blood was collected.

This clonotype was sampled from a woman between 18 and 29 years old with Graves' ophthalmopathy. This chain uses TRBV19 with TRBJ1-5; 7 bases are shared with TRBD1. The sample consisted of blood. The CDR3 nucleotides read TGTGCCAGTAGTATGGACAGGTTGCAGCCCCAGCATTTT. This translates into CASSMDRLQPQHF.